This T cell receptor beta chain stems from a study of response to subunit inactivated influenza vaccine. Whole-study findings and limits: Authors suggested each seasonal flu vaccination may recruit only limited numbers of new T cells.

TCRdb used MiXCR to reprocess the RT-PCR reads, holding one entry per CDR3 protein. This table has 650,000 to 700,000 distinct CDR3 sequences, around 16% appearing once. Regarding this clonotype: Its target is not known.

The CDR3 spans 14 residues. V was pared by 3 bases and J by 7 bases, with 3 bases of the junction left unmatched. This sample comprised PBMCs from blood, obtained roughly 12 days after vaccination. This clonotype originated in a man aged 45 to 65 who received an inactivated influenza vaccine. The chain has TRBV12-3 or TRBV12-4 and TRBJ2-1; TRBD1 matches 10 bases. The CDR3 spells CASSFTGQGNEQFF. DNA of the CDR3: TGTGCCAGCAGTTTTACGGGACAGGGGAATGAGCAGTTCTTC.